This T cell receptor (beta chain) was recovered during a study of T cells after yellow fever vaccination. As for the study in general: The authors prepared low-cell-number fractions using SMART-Seq v4 Ultra Low Input.

The junction had 4 bases not matched to a gene; V was cut back by 5 bases and J by 1 base. CDR1 is LNHNV and CDR2 is YYDKDF in the germline V gene (reference sequence). This CDR3 region has 15 residues. As regards this clonotype: Its specificity is not known.

Study outcomes and limitations: Primary-vaccination clones mostly resurfaced post-booster (about 95% CD4, roughly 90% CD8).

TCRdb recomputed calls from the 5' RACE reads with MiXCR, one row per CDR3 protein. In the table there are about 340,000 distinct CDR3 sequences, 9.5% to 15% of which are singletons. The sequence derives from a man younger than 35 who received the YFV17D yellow fever vaccine. The sequencing used CD4+ T cells sorted from PBMCs, collected 15 days after the yellow fever booster vaccination. This chain connects TRBV15 to TRBJ1-2, with 10 bases aligning to TRBD1. For the CDR3, the DNA is TGTGCCACCAGCGACCGGGACAGGGGTAACTATGGCTACACCTTC. This sequence encodes CATSDRDRGNYGYTF. The full variable domain, rest sourced from reference TRBV15 and TRBJ1-2, is DAMVIQNPRYQVTQFGKPVTLSCSQTLNHNVMYWYQQKSSQAPKLLFHYYDKDFNNEADTPDNFQSRRPNTSFCFLDIRSPGLGDTAMYLCATSDRDRGNYGYTFGSGTRLTVV.